Listed below are T cell receptor beta chains from one sample, sequenced in a study of tumor-infiltrating lymphocytes in primary liver carcinoma. One entry per CDR3 protein results from TCRdb running MiXCR on the multiplex PCR reads. This table holds under 150,000 distinct CDR3 sequences, approximately 68% found once. The sequenced material came from tumor-adjacent normal liver tissue. The receptors derive from a woman between 55 and 75 years old with primary liver carcinoma and hepatitis B virus infection. The CDR3 runs from the conserved cysteine through the conserved F or W. The order of the fields is V gene, J gene, D gene, clone size, CDR3 protein, CDR3 DNA. The D gene is left open where the match is weak. Only some rows state a clone size, as once, few, many or a class for expanded clones.

>TRBV7-9|TRBJ2-7|TRBD1|NA
CAGRIDSGTGVYEQYF
TGTGCCGGCAGAATTGACTCCGGAACAGGGGTATACGAGCAGTACTTC
>TRBV13|TRBJ2-7|NA|NA
CASSFGQGKYEQYF
TGTGCCAGCAGCTTCGGACAAGGGAAGTACGAACAGTACTTC
>TRBV7-8|TRBJ2-1|NA|NA
CASSFGRDRPYNEQFF
TGTGCCAGCAGCTTTGGGAGGGACAGGCCCTACAATGAGCAGTTCTTC
>TRBV5-1|TRBJ2-3|TRBD2|NA
CASSFAVAGWSTGTRYF
TGCGCCAGCAGCTTCGCGGTAGCGGGGTGGAGCACAGGTACGCGGTATTTT
>TRBV6-5|TRBJ2-7|NA|NA
CASSLRAGQREQYF
TGTGCCAGCAGTTTGAGGGCAGGCCAGAGGGAGCAGTACTTC
>TRBV12-3/TRBV12-4|TRBJ2-7|NA|NA
CANSVASGKSTYEQYF
TGTGCCAACAGTGTAGCATCCGGCAAGTCAACCTACGAGCAGTACTTC
>TRBV2|TRBJ2-3|NA|NA
CASNEKQGRRNTDTQYF
TGTGCCAGCAATGAGAAACAGGGTAGGCGGAACACAGATACGCAGTATTTT
>TRBV5-4|TRBJ2-2|TRBD1|many
CASSSDRGYTGELFF
TGTGCCAGCAGCTCAGACAGGGGCTACACCGGGGAGCTGTTTTTT
>TRBV10-2|TRBJ2-5|NA|many
CASSPGTETQYF
TGCGCCAGCAGTCCCGGGACGGAGACCCAGTACTTC
>TRBV6-5|TRBJ2-1|NA|NA
CASRPTLSSGFDEQFF
TGTGCCAGCAGGCCCACCCTCAGTAGCGGATTCGATGAGCAGTTCTTC
>TRBV7-9|TRBJ2-3|NA|many
CASSLARIKTDTQYF
TGTGCCAGCAGCTTAGCGAGGATTAAAACAGATACGCAGTATTTT
>TRBV7-9|TRBJ2-3|TRBD2|NA
CASSLLLAGATYTQYF
TGTGCCAGCAGCCTATTACTAGCGGGAGCCACATATACGCAGTATTTT
>TRBV5-1|TRBJ2-1|NA|many
CASSRGSISYNEQFF
TGCGCCAGCAGCCGTGGGTCGATCTCCTACAATGAGCAGTTCTTC
>TRBV6-1|TRBJ2-7|TRBD2|NA
CAISEVAGGEFLYEQYF
TGTGCCATCAGCGAAGTGGCCGGGGGGGAGTTCTTATACGAGCAGTACTTC
>TRBV29-1|TRBJ2-1|NA|NA
CSLVSAYNEQFF
TGCAGCCTTGTGTCGGCCTACAATGAGCAGTTCTTC
>TRBV28|TRBJ2-7|NA|many
CASSTGDSIHEQYF
TGTGCCAGCTCCACGGGAGACAGTATCCACGAGCAGTACTTC
>TRBV7-3|TRBJ1-4|NA|few
CASSLGDPSEKLFF
TGTGCCAGCAGCCTGGGGGACCCGAGTGAAAAACTGTTTTTT
>TRBV7-9|TRBJ2-1|NA|NA
CASIPGGGFVNEQLF
TGTGCCAGCATCCCCGGAGGAGGGTTTGTCAATGAGCAGCTCTTC
>TRBV5-4|TRBJ2-1|NA|many
CASTRGSYNEQFF
TGTGCCAGCACGAGGGGTTCCTACAATGAGCAGTTCTTC
>TRBV5-6|TRBJ1-1|NA|NA
CASSLKVWALTEAFF
TGTGCCAGCAGCTTGAAGGTCTGGGCACTCACTGAAGCTTTCTTT
>TRBV11-2|TRBJ2-5|TRBD2|NA
CACSYSHGSGRETQYF
TGTGCCTGCAGCTACTCCCATGGTAGCGGGAGAGAGACACAGTACTTC
>TRBV10-2|TRBJ2-3|TRBD2|NA
CASEPSGGTDTQYF
TGCGCCAGCGAACCTAGCGGCGGCACAGATACGCAGTATTTT
>TRBV6-6|TRBJ2-7|NA|NA
CSSSYMTGTYEQYF
TGTTCCAGCAGTTACATGACTGGCACCTACGAGCAGTACTTC
>TRBV12-3/TRBV12-4|TRBJ1-1|TRBD1|many
CASSLEATGAVRAFF
TGTGCCAGCAGTTTAGAGGCGACAGGGGCGGTTCGAGCTTTCTTT
>TRBV6-5|TRBJ2-7|NA|NA
CASSYGRFGYEQYF
TGTGCCAGCAGTTACGGCAGGTTTGGCTACGAGCAGTACTTC
>TRBV28|TRBJ2-3|TRBD2|NA
CARGAALTSGTQGGHPTSTDTQYF
TGTGCCAGAGGTGCGGCCCTGACTAGCGGGACGCAAGGGGGCCATCCGACCAGCACAGATACGCAGTATTTT
>TRBV6-5|TRBJ2-7|NA|NA
CANNAIDHSYEQYF
TGTGCCAACAATGCAATCGACCACTCCTACGAGCAGTACTTC
>TRBV6-5|TRBJ2-2|NA|NA
CVSSPPGANTGELFF
TGTGTCAGCAGTCCACCCGGGGCTAACACCGGGGAGTTGTTTTTT
>TRBV7-3|TRBJ2-1|TRBD2|NA
CASSLVGGSHEQFF
TGTGCCAGCAGCTTAGTTGGCGGGAGCCATGAGCAGTTCTTC
>TRBV11-2|TRBJ2-7|TRBD1|NA
CASSVDRGYERYF
TGTGCCAGCAGTGTAGACAGGGGCTATGAGCGGTACTTC
>TRBV29-1|TRBJ2-3|NA|NA
CSVDRGTDMQYF
TGCAGCGTTGATAGGGGCACAGATATGCAGTATTTT
>TRBV4-2|TRBJ2-2|NA|NA
CAISPRLDPVGELFF
TGTGCCATCAGCCCACGACTAGATCCGGTCGGGGAGCTGTTTTTT
>TRBV29-1|TRBJ2-7|TRBD1|NA
CSAVGGQGLGYDQYF
TGCAGCGCTGTGGGGGGACAGGGTTTAGGATACGATCAGTACTTC
>TRBV11-2|TRBJ2-3|TRBD2|NA
CVSSLGLAGPDTQYF
TGTGTCAGCAGCTTGGGACTAGCGGGGCCAGACACGCAGTATTTT
>TRBV11-2|TRBJ2-7|NA|NA
CANSLASGVGGYEQYF
TGTGCCAACAGCTTAGCGTCGGGGGTAGGAGGTTACGAGCAGTACTTC
>TRBV7-8|TRBJ2-5|TRBD2|many
CASSLGGDYGYF
TGTGCCAGCAGCTTAGGTGGGGACTACGGGTACTTC
>TRBV6-1|TRBJ2-4|TRBD2|NA
CASSVEASGKTSAKNVQYF
TGTGCCAGCAGTGTAGAGGCAAGCGGGAAGACTAGCGCCAAAAACGTTCAGTACTTC
>TRBV11-3|TRBJ2-2|NA|NA
CTRSSWGGELFF
TGTACCCGCAGCTCGTGGGGCGGGGAGCTGTTTTTT
>TRBV29-1|TRBJ2-1|NA|NA
CSSRLVGSSYNEQFF
TGCAGCTCCCGACTAGTGGGTTCTTCTTACAATGAGCAGTTCTTC
>TRBV11-2|TRBJ2-3|TRBD2|medium-sized
CASSLMRGGTDTQYF
TGTGCCAGCAGCTTAATGCGGGGGGGCACAGATACGCAGTATTTT
>TRBV6-1|TRBJ2-5|TRBD1|NA
CASSLAGGPETQYF
TGTGCCAGCAGCCTAGCAGGGGGCCCAGAGACCCAGTACTTC
>TRBV4-1|TRBJ1-5|NA|NA
CASSQRFSDPNQLQHF
TGCGCCAGCAGCCAACGATTTTCGGACCCTAATCAGCTCCAGCATTTT
>TRBV11-1|TRBJ2-1|NA|NA
CAGNLSAGANEQFF
TGTGCCGGCAACCTATCGGCGGGTGCGAATGAGCAGTTCTTC
>TRBV11-1|TRBJ2-1|NA|NA
CASGPGGWGTYNEQFF
TGTGCCAGCGGCCCGGGCGGATGGGGAACCTACAACGAGCAGTTCTTC
>TRBV6-1|TRBJ2-1|NA|NA
CVSGRSHNEQFF
TGTGTCAGCGGCCGCTCTCACAATGAGCAGTTCTTC
>TRBV20-1|TRBJ2-1|NA|NA
CSARGAGYNEQFF
TGCAGTGCTAGAGGGGCCGGATACAATGAGCAGTTCTTC
>TRBV11-2|TRBJ2-7|NA|NA
CASSPVQERGEQYF
TGTGCCAGCAGCCCCGTACAGGAACGGGGCGAGCAGTACTTC
>TRBV6-2/TRBV6-3|TRBJ2-7|TRBD1|NA
CASRYTGTGGEWYF
TGTGCTAGCAGGTACACCGGGACAGGGGGCGAGTGGTACTTC
>TRBV29-1|TRBJ1-1|TRBD1|NA
CSGGQEETFF
TGTAGCGGAGGACAGGAGGAAACTTTCTTT
>TRBV6-5|TRBJ1-4|NA|NA
CTRSWTATNEKLFF
TGTACCCGCAGTTGGACAGCAACTAATGAAAAACTGTTTTTT
>TRBV28|TRBJ2-1|NA|NA
CASSFHGLHNGQFF
TGTGCCAGCAGTTTTCATGGACTACACAATGGGCAGTTCTTC
>TRBV6-5|TRBJ2-1|TRBD2|NA
CASSMGSRLAGGPTPYNEQFF
TGTGCCAGCAGTATGGGATCAAGACTAGCGGGAGGGCCGACGCCCTACAATGAGCAGTTCTTC
>TRBV28|TRBJ2-7|TRBD1|many
CASSPQRQGSYEQYF
TGTGCCAGCAGTCCGCAACGACAGGGGAGCTACGAGCAGTACTTC